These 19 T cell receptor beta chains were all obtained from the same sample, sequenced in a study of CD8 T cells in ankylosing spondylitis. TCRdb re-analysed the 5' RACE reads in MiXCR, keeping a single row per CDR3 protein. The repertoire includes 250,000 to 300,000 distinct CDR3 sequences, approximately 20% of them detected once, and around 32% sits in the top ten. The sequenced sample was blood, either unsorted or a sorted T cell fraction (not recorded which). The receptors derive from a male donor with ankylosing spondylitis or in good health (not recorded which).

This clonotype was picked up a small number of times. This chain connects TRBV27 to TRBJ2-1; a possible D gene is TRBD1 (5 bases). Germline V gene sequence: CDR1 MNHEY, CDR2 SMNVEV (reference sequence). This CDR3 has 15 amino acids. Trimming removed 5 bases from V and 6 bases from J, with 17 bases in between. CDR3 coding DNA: TGTGCCAGCAGTCCGACAGACCCTTTCGGCAATGAGCAGTTCTTC. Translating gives CASSPTDPFGNEQFF.

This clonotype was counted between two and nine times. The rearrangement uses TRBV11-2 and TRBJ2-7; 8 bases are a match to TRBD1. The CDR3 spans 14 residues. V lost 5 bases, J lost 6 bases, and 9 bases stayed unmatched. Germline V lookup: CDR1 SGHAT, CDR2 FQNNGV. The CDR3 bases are TGTGCCAGCAGCCCAGGACAGGGATCGATCGAGCAGTACTTC. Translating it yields CASSPGQGSIEQYF.

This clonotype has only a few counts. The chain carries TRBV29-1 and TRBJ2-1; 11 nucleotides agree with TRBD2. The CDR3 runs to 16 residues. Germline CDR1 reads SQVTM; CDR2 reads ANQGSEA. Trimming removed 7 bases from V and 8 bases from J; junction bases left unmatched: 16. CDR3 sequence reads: CSAPTRGSGRAHEQFF. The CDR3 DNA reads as TGCAGCGCCCCAACACGAGGTAGCGGGAGGGCTCATGAGCAGTTCTTC.

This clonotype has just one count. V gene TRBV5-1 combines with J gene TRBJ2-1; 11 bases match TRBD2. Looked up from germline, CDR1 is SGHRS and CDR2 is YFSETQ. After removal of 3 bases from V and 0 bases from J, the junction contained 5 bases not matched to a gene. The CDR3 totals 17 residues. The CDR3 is CASSSETSGVSYNEQFF. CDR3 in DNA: TGCGCCAGCAGCTCCGAGACTAGCGGGGTCTCCTACAATGAGCAGTTCTTC.

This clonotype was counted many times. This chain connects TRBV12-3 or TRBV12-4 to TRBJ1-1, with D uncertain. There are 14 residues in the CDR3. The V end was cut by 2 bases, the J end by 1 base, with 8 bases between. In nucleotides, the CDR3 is TGTGCCAGCAGTTTATTCGGAGGGAACACTGAAGCTTTCTTT. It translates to CASSLFGGNTEAFF.

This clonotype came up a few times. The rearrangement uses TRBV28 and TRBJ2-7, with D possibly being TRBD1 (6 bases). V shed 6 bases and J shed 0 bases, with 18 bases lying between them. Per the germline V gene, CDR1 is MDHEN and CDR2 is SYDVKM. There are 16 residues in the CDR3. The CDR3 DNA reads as TGTGCCAGCAGCCCCCTACAGGGATCCGACTCCTACGAGCAGTACTTC. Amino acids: CASSPLQGSDSYEQYF.

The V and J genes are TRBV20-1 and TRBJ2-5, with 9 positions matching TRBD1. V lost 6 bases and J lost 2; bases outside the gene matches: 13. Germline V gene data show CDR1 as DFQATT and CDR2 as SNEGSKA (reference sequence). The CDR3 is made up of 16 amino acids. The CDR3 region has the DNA TGCAGTGCCCAAAAAAACAGGGGGCGCCGTCAAGAGACCCAGTACTTC. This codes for CSAQKNRGRRQETQYF.

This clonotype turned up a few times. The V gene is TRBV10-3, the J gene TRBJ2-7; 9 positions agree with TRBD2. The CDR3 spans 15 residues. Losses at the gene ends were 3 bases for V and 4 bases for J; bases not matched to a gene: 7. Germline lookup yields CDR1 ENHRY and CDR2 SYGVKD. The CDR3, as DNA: TGTGCCATCAGTGACATGCTTAGCGGGAGTTACGAGCAGTACTTC. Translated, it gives CAISDMLSGSYEQYF.

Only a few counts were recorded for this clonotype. Here the CDR3 reads CASSIGLAGVQEQYF. CDR3 DNA: TGCGCCAGCAGTATAGGGCTAGCGGGAGTTCAAGAGCAGTACTTC. The genes are TRBV10-2 and TRBJ2-7; 10 nucleotides line up with TRBD2. Per germline, CDR1 WSHSY and CDR2 SAAADI. The V and J ends lost 5 bases and 7 bases, in that order; junction bases with no gene match: 11. The CDR3 spans 15 residues.

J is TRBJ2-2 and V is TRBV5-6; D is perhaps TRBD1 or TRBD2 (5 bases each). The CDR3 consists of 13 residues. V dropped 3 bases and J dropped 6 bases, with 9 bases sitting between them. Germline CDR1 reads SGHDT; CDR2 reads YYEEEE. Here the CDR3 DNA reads TGTGCCAGCAGCTGGGACCTGTCCGGGGAGCTGTTTTTT. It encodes CASSWDLSGELFF.

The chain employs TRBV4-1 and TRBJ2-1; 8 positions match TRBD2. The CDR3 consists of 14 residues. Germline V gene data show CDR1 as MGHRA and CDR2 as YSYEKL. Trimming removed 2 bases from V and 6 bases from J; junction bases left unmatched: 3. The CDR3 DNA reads TGCGCCAGCAGCCAACCGGGACTAGTCAATGAGCAGTTCTTC. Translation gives CASSQPGLVNEQFF.

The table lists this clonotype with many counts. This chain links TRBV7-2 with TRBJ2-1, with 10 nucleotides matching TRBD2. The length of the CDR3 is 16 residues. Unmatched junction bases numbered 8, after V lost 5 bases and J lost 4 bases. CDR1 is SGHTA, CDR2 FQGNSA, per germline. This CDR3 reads CASSRGLAEKYNEQFF. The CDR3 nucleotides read TGTGCCAGCAGCCGCGGACTAGCGGAGAAATACAATGAGCAGTTCTTC. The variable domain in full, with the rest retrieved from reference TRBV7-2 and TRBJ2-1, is GAGVSQSPSNKVTEKGKDVELRCDPISGHTALYWYRQSLGQGLEFLIYFQGNSAPDKSGLPSDRFSAERTGGSVSTLTIQRTQQEDSAVYLCASSRGLAEKYNEQFFGPGTRLTVL.

The CDR3 region is CASSLGLFTDTQYF. Here the CDR3 DNA reads TGTGCCAGCAGTTTAGGACTATTCACAGATACGCAGTATTTT. The chain carries TRBV12-3 or TRBV12-4 and TRBJ2-3; D possibly corresponds to TRBD2 (5 bases). The CDR3 covers 14 residues. V was trimmed by 1 base and J by 2 bases, leaving 7 bases between them.

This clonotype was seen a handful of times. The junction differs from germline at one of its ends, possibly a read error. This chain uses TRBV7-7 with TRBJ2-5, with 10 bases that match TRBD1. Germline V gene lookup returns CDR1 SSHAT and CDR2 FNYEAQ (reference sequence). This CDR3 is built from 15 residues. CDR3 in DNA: TGTGCTAGCAGCCTCGACAGGGGGCTAAGGGAGACCCAGTACTTC. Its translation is CASSLDRGLRETQYF.

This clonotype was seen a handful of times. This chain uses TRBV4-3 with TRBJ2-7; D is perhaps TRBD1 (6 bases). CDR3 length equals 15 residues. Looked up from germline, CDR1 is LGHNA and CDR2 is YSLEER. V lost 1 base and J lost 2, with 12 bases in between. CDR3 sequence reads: CASSQARGLAYEQYF. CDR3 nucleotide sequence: TGCGCCAGCAGCCAAGCCAGGGGCCTTGCCTACGAGCAGTACTTC.

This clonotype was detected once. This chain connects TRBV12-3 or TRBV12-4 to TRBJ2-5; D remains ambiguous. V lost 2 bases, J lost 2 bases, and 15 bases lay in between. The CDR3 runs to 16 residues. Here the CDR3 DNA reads TGTGCCAGCAGTTTAACCCCAAGCCTGACACAAGAGACCCAGTACTTC. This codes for CASSLTPSLTQETQYF.

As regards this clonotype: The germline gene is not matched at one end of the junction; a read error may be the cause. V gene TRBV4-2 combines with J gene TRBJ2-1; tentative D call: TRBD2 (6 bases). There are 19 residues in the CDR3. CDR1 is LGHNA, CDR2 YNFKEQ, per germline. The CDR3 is CASSQEKLTGLFRGNEQFF. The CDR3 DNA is TGTGCCAGTAGCCAAGAAAAACTTACAGGACTATTTCGGGGGAATGAGCAGTTCTTC.

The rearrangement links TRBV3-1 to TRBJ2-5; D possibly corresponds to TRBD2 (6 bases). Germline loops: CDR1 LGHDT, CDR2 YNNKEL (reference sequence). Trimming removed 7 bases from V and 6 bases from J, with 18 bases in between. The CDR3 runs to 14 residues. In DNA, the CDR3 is TGTGCCAGCAATTCGGTCCCGGGGGAGAAGACCCAGTACTTC. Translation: CASNSVPGEKTQYF.

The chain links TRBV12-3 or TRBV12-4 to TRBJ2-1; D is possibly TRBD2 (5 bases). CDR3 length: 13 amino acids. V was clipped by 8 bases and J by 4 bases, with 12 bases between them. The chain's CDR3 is CASATTAYNEQFF. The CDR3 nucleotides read TGTGCCAGCGCGACTACGGCTTACAATGAGCAGTTCTTC.